The entry that follows covers one TCR beta chain sequence. Its cognate antigen is unknown. This sample is drawn from a study of vaccination and CD4 T cells after COVID-19. Study-wide context: Control cultures received a CEFX pool, an HIV-1 Nef pool, or no peptide.

With the Oncomine TCR Beta short-read assay, DNA from cultured CD4+ T cells was sequenced. Each CDR3 protein gets one entry after TCRdb re-called the PCR reads with MiXCR. The table lists under 15,000 distinct CDR3 sequences, roughly 54% of them singletons. Trimming pared 3 bases from V and 1 base from J, leaving 10 bases between. CDR3 length: 14 residues. The treatment was: roughly 10-day PBMC culture with coronavirus spike peptide pools or control peptides (ViraFEST assay). The receptor was derived from a human donor who had recovered from COVID-19. The specimen sequenced was CD4+ T cells from blood, cultured in vitro. The chain is built from TRBV12-3 or TRBV12-4 and TRBJ2-7; possibly TRBD1 for D (5 bases). The DNA for the CDR3 is TGTGCCAGCAGTTTGGCAGGGTATTCCTACGAGCAGTACTTC. Protein product: CASSLAGYSYEQYF.